Below are 4 T cell receptor beta chains sequenced from a single sample in a study of OX40 agonist ivuxolimab in advanced cancers. TCRdb keeps only in-frame clones here, not all; method: immunoSEQ multiplex PCR. Counted here are about 81,000 clones, approximately 90% occurring once; the ten biggest clones make up more than 0.45%. The sequencing here drew on CD4+ or CD8+ T cells sorted from blood, taken in a trial of the OX40 agonist ivuxolimab. All receptors derive from an adult with an advanced solid tumor such as melanoma, head and neck, liver or kidney cancer.

The chain has TRBV2 and TRBJ2-2; D not resolved. The CDR3 length is 14 residues. V shed 4 bases and J shed 2 bases, with 8 bases lying between them. Germline V lookup: CDR1 SNHLY, CDR2 FYNNEI. DNA for the CDR3: TGTGCCAGCAGTGGTTTATCAAACACCGGGGAGCTGTTTTTT. It specifies CASSGLSNTGELFF.

V is TRBV9 and J is TRBJ1-4; D is undetermined. The V and J ends lost 5 bases and 2 bases respectively, with 7 bases between them. CDR1 and CDR2 from the germline V gene are SGDLS and YYNGEE. This CDR3 region has 13 residues. In DNA, the CDR3 is TGTGCCAGCAGTCGGAAGACTAATGAAAAACTGTTTTTT. Residues: CASSRKTNEKLFF.

This clone was detected a few times. J is TRBJ1-1 and V is TRBV7-3; no clear D gene. The CDR3 runs 14 residues. The V gene lost 5 bases and the J gene lost 1 base, with 11 bases spanning the gap. Germline loops: CDR1 SGHTA, CDR2 FQGTGA. The CDR3 DNA reads TGTGCCAGCAGCATCGGACCGCAGAACACTGAAGCTTTCTTT. As protein: CASSIGPQNTEAFF. Supplemented by reference TRBV7-3 and TRBJ1-1, the full variable domain reads GAGVSQTPSNKVTEKGKYVELRCDPISGHTALYWYRQSLGQGPEFLIYFQGTGAADDSGLPNDRFFAVRPEGSVSTLKIQRTERGDSAVYLCASSIGPQNTEAFFGQGTRLTVV.

The gene calls are TRBV11-2 and TRBJ2-7; weak D call: TRBD1 (6 bases). V dropped 5 bases and J dropped 3 bases, with 14 bases sitting between them. Germline CDR1 reads SGHAT; CDR2 reads FQNNGV. The CDR3 totals 14 residues. CDR3 amino acids: CASSTPRGRYEQYF. The CDR3 DNA sequence: TGTGCCAGCAGCACCCCCAGGGGCCGCTACGAGCAGTACTTC.